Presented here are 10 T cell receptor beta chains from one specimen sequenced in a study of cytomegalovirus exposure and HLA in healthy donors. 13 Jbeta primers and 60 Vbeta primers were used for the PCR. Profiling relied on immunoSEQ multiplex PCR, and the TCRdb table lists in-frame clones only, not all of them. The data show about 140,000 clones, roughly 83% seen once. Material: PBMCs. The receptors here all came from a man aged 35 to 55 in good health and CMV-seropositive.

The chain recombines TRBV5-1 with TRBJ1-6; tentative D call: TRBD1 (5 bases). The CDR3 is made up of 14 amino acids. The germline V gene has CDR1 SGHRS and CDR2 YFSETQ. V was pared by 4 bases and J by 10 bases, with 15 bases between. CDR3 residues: CASSEGWGGSPLHF. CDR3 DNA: TGCGCCAGCAGCGAAGGATGGGGGGGGTCACCCCTCCACTTT.

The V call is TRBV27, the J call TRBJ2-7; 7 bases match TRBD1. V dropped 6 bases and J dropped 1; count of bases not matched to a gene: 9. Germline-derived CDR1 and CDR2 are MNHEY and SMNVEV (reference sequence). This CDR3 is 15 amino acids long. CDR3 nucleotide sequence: TGTGCCAGCAGCTGGGCCTCACAGGGGTCCTACGAGCAGTACTTC. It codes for CASSWASQGSYEQYF.

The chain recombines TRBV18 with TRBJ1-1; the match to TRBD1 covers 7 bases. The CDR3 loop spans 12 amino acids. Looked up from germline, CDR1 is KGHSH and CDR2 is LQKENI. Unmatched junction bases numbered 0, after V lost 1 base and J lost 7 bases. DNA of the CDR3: TGTGCCAGCTCACCACGGGACAGTGAAGCTTTCTTT. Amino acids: CASSPRDSEAFF.

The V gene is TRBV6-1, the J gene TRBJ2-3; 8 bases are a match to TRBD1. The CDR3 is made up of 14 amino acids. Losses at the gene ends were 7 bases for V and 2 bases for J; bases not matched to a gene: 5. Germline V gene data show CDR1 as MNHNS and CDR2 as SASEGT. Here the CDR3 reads CASTTGQDTDTQYF. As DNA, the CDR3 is TGTGCCAGCACTACGGGACAGGACACAGATACGCAGTATTTT.

As DNA, the CDR3 is TGTGCCACCAGCAGAGATCCAGGCGTCGCCTACGAGCAGTACTTC. Its protein product is CATSRDPGVAYEQYF. The chain couples TRBV15 to TRBJ2-7; the D is unclear. V dropped 0 bases and J dropped 2 bases, with 11 bases sitting between them. Per the germline V gene, CDR1 is LNHNV and CDR2 is YYDKDF (reference sequence). CDR3 size: 15 residues.

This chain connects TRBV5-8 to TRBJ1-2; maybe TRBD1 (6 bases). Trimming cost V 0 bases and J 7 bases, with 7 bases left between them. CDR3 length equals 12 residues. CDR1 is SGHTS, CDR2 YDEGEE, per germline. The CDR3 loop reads CASSLDRAGYTF. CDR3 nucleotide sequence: TGTGCCAGCAGCTTGGACAGGGCTGGCTACACCTTC.

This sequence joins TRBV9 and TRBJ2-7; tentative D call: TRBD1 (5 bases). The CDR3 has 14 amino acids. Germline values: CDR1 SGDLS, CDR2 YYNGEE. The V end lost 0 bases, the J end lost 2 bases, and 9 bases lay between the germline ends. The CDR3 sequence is CASSVGGSTYEQYF. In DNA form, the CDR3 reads TGTGCCAGCAGCGTAGGGGGCAGTACCTACGAGCAGTACTTC.

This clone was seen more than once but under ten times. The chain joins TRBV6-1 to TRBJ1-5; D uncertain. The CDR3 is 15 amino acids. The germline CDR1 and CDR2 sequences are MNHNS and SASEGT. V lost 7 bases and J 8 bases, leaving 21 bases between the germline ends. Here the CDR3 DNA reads TGTGCCAGCAATATATTCGGCCAGGACTTTAAGCCCCAGCATTTT. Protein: CASNIFGQDFKPQHF.

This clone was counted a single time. In DNA, the CDR3 is TGTGCCATCAGTGCCCCGGACAGGGTCCACGAGCAGTACTTC. This sequence encodes CAISAPDRVHEQYF. The gene calls are TRBV10-3 and TRBJ2-7, with 8 bases that match TRBD1. Germline V gene data show CDR1 as ENHRY and CDR2 as SYGVKD. V was pared by 4 bases and J by 5 bases, with 7 bases of the junction left unmatched. The CDR3 is 14 residues long.

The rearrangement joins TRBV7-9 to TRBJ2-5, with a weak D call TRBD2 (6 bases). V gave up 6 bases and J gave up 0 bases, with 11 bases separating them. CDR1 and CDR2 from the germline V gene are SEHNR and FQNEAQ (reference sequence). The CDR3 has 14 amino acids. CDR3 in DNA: TGTGCCAGCAGAAACCGGGACTACCAAGAGACCCAGTACTTC. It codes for CASRNRDYQETQYF.